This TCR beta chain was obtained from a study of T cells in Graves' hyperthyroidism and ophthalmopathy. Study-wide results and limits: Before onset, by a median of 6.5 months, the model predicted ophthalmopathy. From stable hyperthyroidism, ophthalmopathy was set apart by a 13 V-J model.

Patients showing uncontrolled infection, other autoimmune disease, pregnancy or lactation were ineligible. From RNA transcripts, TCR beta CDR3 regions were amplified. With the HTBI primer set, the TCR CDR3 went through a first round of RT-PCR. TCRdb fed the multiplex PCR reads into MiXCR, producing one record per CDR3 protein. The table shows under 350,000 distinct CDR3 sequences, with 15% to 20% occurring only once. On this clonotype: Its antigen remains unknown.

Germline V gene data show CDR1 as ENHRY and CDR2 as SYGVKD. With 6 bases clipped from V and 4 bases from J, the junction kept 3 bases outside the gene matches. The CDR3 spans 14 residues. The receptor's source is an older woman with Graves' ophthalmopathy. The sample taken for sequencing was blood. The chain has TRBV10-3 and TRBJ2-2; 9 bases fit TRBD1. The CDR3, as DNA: TGTGCCATCAGCCCGGGACAGGGCACCGGGGAGCTGTTTTTT. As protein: CAISPGQGTGELFF.